Shown below are 22 T cell receptor beta chains from a single sample sequenced in a study of early T cells in non-severe SARS-CoV-2 infection. TCRdb called the 5' RACE reads again in MiXCR, with one record for every CDR3 protein. The repertoire consists of approximately 27,000 distinct CDR3 sequences, with 4.6% occurring once and the leading ten covering 9% to 13%. The source material was whole blood. The receptors derive from an adult who was a healthcare worker with PCR-confirmed SARS-CoV-2 infection or an uninfected control (not recorded which).

This clonotype was counted ten times or more. The chain couples TRBV6-5 to TRBJ2-1, with a weak D call TRBD1 (7 bases). Trimming shortened V by 6 bases and J by 0 bases, and 24 bases separated the two germline ends. Germline CDR1 reads MNHEY; CDR2 reads SVGAGI. The CDR3 covers 19 residues. The CDR3 nucleotides read TGTGCCAGCAGCTCCGGACAGGTCCTAATCGGGAGCTCCTACAATGAGCAGTTCTTC. Protein product: CASSSGQVLIGSSYNEQFF.

A few counts support this clonotype. This rearrangement joins TRBV4-1 to TRBJ2-2; 8 nucleotides align to TRBD2. V was pared by 0 bases and J by 4 bases, with 10 bases of the junction left unmatched. CDR1 is MGHRA and CDR2 is YSYEKL in the germline V gene. There are 18 residues in the CDR3. The CDR3 region is CASSQEIAGKVSTGELFF. CDR3 nucleotide sequence: TGCGCCAGCAGCCAAGAGATAGCGGGAAAGGTTTCCACCGGGGAGCTGTTTTTT.

The genes are TRBV10-3 and TRBJ2-7; the D is unclear. CDR1 is ENHRY and CDR2 is SYGVKD in the germline V gene. The CDR3 extends over 12 amino acids. Trimming removed 3 bases from V and 0 bases from J, with 3 bases in between. The CDR3 DNA follows: TGTGCCATCAGTGACAGCTCCTACGAGCAGTACTTC. The encoded protein is CAISDSSYEQYF.

Concerning this clonotype itself: The junction and the germline gene differ at one end; a read error may be behind it. This chain joins TRBV11-2 and TRBJ2-7, with 9 bases identical to TRBD1. Germline-derived CDR1 and CDR2 are SGHAT and FQNNGV. The CDR3 runs to 13 residues. DNA for the CDR3: TGTGCCAGCAGCCTAATGGGGACAGGGATTCTCTTCTTC. Translated, it gives CASSLMGTGILFF.

This clonotype was detected ten times or more. The V call is TRBV11-2, the J call TRBJ2-7; 8 nucleotides match TRBD2. V shed 5 bases, J shed 1 base, and the junction held 16 bases outside the gene matches. CDR1 and CDR2 from the germline V gene are SGHAT and FQNNGV. The CDR3 loop spans 18 amino acids. The DNA of the CDR3 is TGTGCCAGCAGCCAGCCCGGGGGGGGCGGGAAGTCGTCCTACGAGCAGTACTTC. It specifies CASSQPGGGGKSSYEQYF.

This clonotype was recorded at least ten times. The rearrangement links TRBV15 to TRBJ2-2; D uncertain. Germline values: CDR1 LNHNV, CDR2 YYDKDF (reference sequence). Trimming took 4 bases from V and 5 from J, leaving 5 bases between them. The CDR3 length is 12 residues. CDR3 region: CATSTFTGELFF. CDR3 in DNA: TGTGCCACCAGCACCTTTACCGGGGAGCTGTTTTTT.

As concerns this clonotype: Being one base from a much bigger clone, this may be a read error. The chain uses TRBV2 and TRBJ2-3; D could derive from TRBD1 or TRBD2 (5 bases each). The germline V gene encodes CDR1 SNHLY and CDR2 FYNNEI. This CDR3 spans 14 amino acids. The CDR3 here is CASGELRDPDTQYF. CDR3 nucleotide sequence: TGTGCCAGCGGTGAGCTCCGGGACCCAGATACGCAGTATTTT.

This clonotype was found many times. The V call is TRBV7-3, the J call TRBJ2-3, with D uncertain. Per germline, CDR1 SGHTA and CDR2 FQGTGA. This CDR3 is 14 amino acids long. Trimming shortened V by 2 bases and J by 2 bases, and 8 bases separated the two germline ends. The CDR3 loop is CASSLSRDTDTQYF. CDR3 DNA sequence: TGTGCCAGCAGCTTATCGCGAGACACAGATACGCAGTATTTT.

The rearrangement uses TRBV11-2 and TRBJ2-1; 14 nucleotides agree with TRBD2. CDR3 size: 19 residues. Germline trimming cut 5 bases from V and 2 bases from J; bases unmatched to any gene: 11. Germline V lookup: CDR1 SGHAT, CDR2 FQNNGV. This chain's CDR3 is CASSPRGTSGSRTYNEQFF. The CDR3, as DNA: TGTGCCAGCAGCCCGCGGGGGACTAGCGGGAGTAGGACCTACAATGAGCAGTTCTTC. Full variable domain (rest looked up from reference TRBV11-2 and TRBJ2-1): EAGVAQSPRYKIIEKRQSVAFWCNPISGHATLYWYQQILGQGPKLLIQFQNNGVVDDSQLPKDRFSAERLKGVDSTLKIQPAKLEDSAVYLCASSPRGTSGSRTYNEQFFGPGTRLTVL.

This clonotype was counted only a few times. J is TRBJ1-6 and V is TRBV27; 11 nucleotides match TRBD1. V trimming: 10 bases; J trimming: 9 bases; junction bases outside the gene matches: 5. This CDR3 has 13 amino acids. Germline lookup yields CDR1 MNHEY and CDR2 SMNVEV (reference sequence). CDR3 loop: CATSGQGVSPLHF. DNA of the CDR3: TGTGCCACCTCGGGACAGGGGGTTTCACCCCTCCACTTT.

The sample holds many counts of this clonotype. The chain's CDR3 is CATGQGWANVLTF. The CDR3 nucleotides are TGTGCCACTGGACAGGGCTGGGCCAACGTCCTGACTTTC. The J gene is TRBJ2-6, the V gene TRBV19; TRBD1 matches 8 bases. The CDR3 covers 13 residues. CDR1 LNHDA and CDR2 SQIVND come from the germline V gene (reference sequence). V lost 10 bases, J lost 5 bases, and 4 bases stayed unmatched.

Many counts were recorded for this clonotype. V is TRBV28 and J is TRBJ2-1; D possibly matches TRBD1 or TRBD2 (5 bases each). CDR1 MDHEN and CDR2 SYDVKM come from the germline V gene. Trimming removed 7 bases from V and 2 bases from J, with 12 bases in between. There are 14 residues in the CDR3. CDR3 nucleotides: TGTGCCAGCAAAGGGACCGGCGCCTACAATGAGCAGTTCTTC. It encodes CASKGTGAYNEQFF.

The chain combines TRBV12-3 or TRBV12-4 with TRBJ1-1, with TRBD1 as a possible D gene (5 bases). This CDR3 spans 13 amino acids. With 6 bases removed from V and 7 bases from J, the gap between germline ends came to 15 bases. The CDR3: CASSRRAGGEAFF. CDR3 nucleotides: TGTGCCAGCAGCCGAAGGGCTGGGGGTGAAGCTTTCTTT.

This clonotype has only a few counts. The rearrangement links TRBV11-2 to TRBJ2-7, with D perhaps matching TRBD1 (5 bases). V shed 6 bases and J shed 2 bases, with 14 bases lying between them. Germline values: CDR1 SGHAT, CDR2 FQNNGV. The CDR3 runs to 14 residues. In DNA, the CDR3 is TGTGCCAGCAGAGACTTGGACAAAACCTACGAGCAGTACTTC. Protein: CASRDLDKTYEQYF.

Sample share makes this clonotype medium-sized. The chain links TRBV25-1 to TRBJ1-2; D gene uncertain. This CDR3 has 14 amino acids. V shed 0 bases and J shed 8 bases, with 13 bases lying between them. Per germline, CDR1 MGHDK and CDR2 SYGVNS. The CDR3 spells CASSEYGLGNGYTF. CDR3 sequence (DNA): TGTGCCAGCAGTGAATATGGGTTGGGTAACGGCTACACCTTC.

This clonotype was recorded at least ten times. V and J are TRBV3-1 and TRBJ1-5; D may be TRBD1 (5 bases). Looked up from germline, CDR1 is LGHDT and CDR2 is YNNKEL (reference sequence). This CDR3 has 14 amino acids. V lost 0 bases and J 7 bases, leaving 10 bases between the germline ends. The CDR3 bases are TGTGCCAGCAGCCAAGAAAGGGGCAGGCAGCCCCAGCATTTT. Protein sequence: CASSQERGRQPQHF.

This clonotype came up many times. The V gene is TRBV7-9, the J gene TRBJ1-6; D is unclear. V shed 4 bases and J shed 6 bases, with 7 bases lying between them. Germline V lookup: CDR1 SEHNR, CDR2 FQNEAQ (reference sequence). This CDR3 is 13 amino acids long. CDR3 sequence: CASSSNGNSPLHF. CDR3 nucleotide sequence: TGTGCCAGCAGCTCCAACGGTAATTCACCCCTCCACTTT.

This clonotype showed up many times. The chain links TRBV7-9 to TRBJ2-3; D uncertain. CDR3 length equals 13 residues. V was shortened by 1 base and J by 0 bases, with 2 bases between the two germline ends. From germline, CDR1 is SEHNR and CDR2 FQNEAQ (reference sequence). This CDR3 reads CASSLGSTDTQYF. CDR3 coding DNA: TGTGCCAGCAGCTTAGGGAGCACAGATACGCAGTATTTT. Based on the CDR3 plus reference TRBV7-9 and TRBJ2-3, the full variable domain is DTGVSQNPRHKITKRGQNVTFRCDPISEHNRLYWYRQTLGQGPEFLTYFQNEAQLEKSRLLSDRFSAERPKGSFSTLEIQRTEQGDSAMYLCASSLGSTDTQYFGPGTRLTVL.

This clonotype was detected many times. The chain employs TRBV12-3 or TRBV12-4 and TRBJ2-1; TRBD2 agrees at 9 bases. The J segment lost 9 bases and the V segment lost 5 bases, leaving 5 bases of the junction unmatched. This CDR3 has 13 residues. The CDR3 loop is CASSGTSIGEQFF. DNA for the CDR3: TGTGCCAGCAGTGGGACTAGCATTGGTGAGCAGTTCTTC.

Only a few counts were recorded for this clonotype. This chain links TRBV5-1 with TRBJ2-5, with 14 bases aligning to TRBD2. Looked up from germline, CDR1 is SGHRS and CDR2 is YFSETQ. The CDR3 covers 17 residues. With V trimmed by 5 bases and J by 2 bases, 8 bases remained unmatched. The DNA for the CDR3 is TGCGCCAGCAGTCAGGGACTAGCGGGGGAGCCTCAAGAGACCCAGTACTTC. Translated, it gives CASSQGLAGEPQETQYF.

This clonotype has ten or more counts. The chain is built from TRBV29-1 and TRBJ2-7; D call uncertain. The CDR3 is made up of 11 amino acids. Trimming removed 6 bases from V and 2 bases from J, with 8 bases in between. Germline V gene lookup returns CDR1 SQVTM and CDR2 ANQGSEA. The CDR3 loop is CSVAQTYEQYF. The CDR3 DNA is TGCAGCGTCGCACAGACCTACGAGCAGTACTTC.

This clonotype was counted many times. This chain uses TRBV9 with TRBJ2-7; 12 bases are a match to TRBD2. V lost 0 bases to trimming and J lost 2 bases; unmatched junction nucleotides: 3. Germline CDR1 reads SGDLS; CDR2 reads YYNGEE. The length of the CDR3 is 16 residues. The CDR3 bases are TGTGCCAGCAGCGTAGGGACTAGCGGGGCCACCTACGAGCAGTACTTC. Protein sequence: CASSVGTSGATYEQYF. The full variable domain, completed using reference TRBV9 and TRBJ2-7, is DSGVTQTPKHLITATGQRVTLRCSPRSGDLSVYWYQQSLDQGLQFLIQYYNGEERAKGNILERFSAQQFPDLHSELNLSSLELGDSALYFCASSVGTSGATYEQYFGPGTRLTVT.